This TCR beta chain is drawn from a study of shared clonotypes between healthy human individuals. Findings and limits, study-wide: Sequencing depth was expected to affect clonotype sharing among donors. Clonotypes shared by all four sorted-subset donors had higher generation probabilities than non-shared clonotypes.

Profiled with immunoSEQ multiplex PCR; TCRdb holds only in-frame clones, not every one. The profile covers 2 million to 2.5 million clones, with about 94% appearing a single time and around 1.1% taken by the ten largest. To note about this clone: Its specificity is not known.

Positive CCR7 selection of CD45RO-negative cells yielded the naive CD8 cells, and terminally differentiated effector memory CD45RA+ cells were excluded. The CDR3 runs to 19 residues. Germline V lookup: CDR1 SEHNR, CDR2 FQNEAQ (reference sequence). J gave up 2 bases and V 1 base, and 15 bases lay outside the gene matches. The V gene is TRBV7-9, the J gene TRBJ1-1, with 8 bases fitting TRBD1. Sequences were obtained from naive CD8+ T cells sorted from blood. The TCR comes from a man between 18 and 29 years old in good health. CDR3 loop: CASSLGWGRQGTLNTEAFF. CDR3 nucleotide sequence: TGTGCCAGCAGCTTAGGGTGGGGGCGACAGGGGACCTTAAACACTGAAGCTTTCTTT.